Listed here are 19 T cell receptor beta chains from one sample, sequenced in a study of T cell clones after liver transplantation. Sequencing used immunoSEQ multiplex PCR; TCRdb keeps in-frame clones, though not all of them. This sample yields approximately 51,000 clones, of which roughly 90% are seen a single time; approximately 15% belongs to the top ten. The source was CD8+ T cells from blood, collected 12 months after liver transplant. The source is a human patient who received a liver transplant. Some of these T cells may belong to the graft donor.

This clone was counted a single time. V is TRBV27 and J is TRBJ2-5, with a possible D match to TRBD1 (5 bases). The CDR3 has 14 amino acids. From germline, CDR1 is MNHEY and CDR2 SMNVEV (reference sequence). Trimming left V 5 bases short and J 1 base short, with 11 bases between. The CDR3 DNA is TGTGCCAGCAGTCCGACAGACCCCCAAGAGACCCAGTACTTC. This translates into CASSPTDPQETQYF.

The chain uses TRBV5-6 and TRBJ2-3, with 7 bases matching TRBD2. CDR3 length equals 17 residues. In germline, CDR1 is SGHDT, CDR2 YYEEEE. V was pared by 1 base and J by 1 base, with 9 bases of the junction left unmatched. The chain's CDR3 is CASSLILRDYRTDTQYF. Written as DNA, the CDR3 is TGTGCCAGCAGCTTGATCCTCCGGGACTACCGCACAGATACGCAGTATTTT.

The J gene is TRBJ2-5, the V gene TRBV18, with D possibly being TRBD2 (5 bases). Germline values: CDR1 KGHSH, CDR2 LQKENI. CDR3 length: 15 amino acids. Trimming took 3 bases from V and 3 from J, leaving 14 bases between them. Here the CDR3 reads CASSPKTGVEETQYF. The CDR3 region has the DNA TGTGCCAGCTCACCGAAGACCGGGGTGGAAGAGACCCAGTACTTC.

This chain joins TRBV11-2 and TRBJ2-1; 7 bases are shared with TRBD2. Germline trimming cut 1 base from V and 3 bases from J; bases unmatched to any gene: 3. Looked up from germline, CDR1 is SGHAT and CDR2 is FQNNGV. The CDR3 contains 15 residues. The CDR3 is CASSLAGGSYNEQFF. The CDR3 DNA follows: TGTGCCAGCAGCTTAGCCGGCGGGAGCTACAATGAGCAGTTCTTC.

V is TRBV28 and J is TRBJ2-6; D remains unclear. CDR3 length: 15 residues. The ends were cut back, 3 bases at V and 1 base at J, with 7 bases in the middle. Germline V gene sequence: CDR1 MDHEN, CDR2 SYDVKM. The CDR3 protein is CASSFEVSGANVLTF. The CDR3 DNA sequence: TGTGCCAGCAGTTTCGAGGTATCTGGGGCCAACGTCCTGACTTTC. The whole variable domain, filled in from reference TRBV28 and TRBJ2-6, reads DVKVTQSSRYLVKRTGEKVFLECVQDMDHENMFWYRQDPGLGLRLIYFSYDVKMKEKGDIPEGYSVSREKKERFSLILESASTNQTSMYLCASSFEVSGANVLTFGAGSRLTVL.

The V call is TRBV7-9, the J call TRBJ2-3; D is possibly TRBD1 or TRBD2 (6 bases each). V lost 5 bases to trimming and J lost 2 bases, with 20 bases between them. This CDR3 region has 17 residues. Germline loops: CDR1 SEHNR, CDR2 FQNEAQ (reference sequence). CDR3 region: CASSRRGDFGDTDTQYF. Here the CDR3 DNA reads TGTGCCAGCAGCCGGAGGGGGGACTTCGGGGACACAGATACGCAGTATTTT.

This chain links TRBV18 with TRBJ2-1; TRBD1 is a possible D gene (6 bases). Germline loops: CDR1 KGHSH, CDR2 LQKENI. The CDR3 consists of 14 residues. With 10 bases removed from V and 4 bases from J, the gap between germline ends came to 17 bases. For the CDR3, the DNA is TGTGCCACTCTCAGGGACACCCTTTACAATGAGCAGTTCTTC. It encodes CATLRDTLYNEQFF.

The chain combines TRBV7-2 with TRBJ2-7, with D possibly TRBD2 on 5 matching bases. The CDR3 loop spans 14 amino acids. V gave up 4 bases and J gave up 3 bases, with 13 bases separating them. Germline CDR1 is SGHTA and CDR2 is FQGNSA. The CDR3 reads CASSSVGVGYEQYF. The CDR3 DNA is TGTGCCAGCAGCTCGGTCGGGGTGGGCTACGAGCAGTACTTC.

V usage is TRBV19 and J usage is TRBJ1-1; D remains unclear. Germline V gene data show CDR1 as LNHDA and CDR2 as SQIVND (reference sequence). The CDR3 sequence is 11 residues long. V was trimmed by 9 bases and J by 4 bases, leaving 9 bases between them. CDR3 loop: CASGESTEAFF. The CDR3 nucleotides are TGTGCCAGCGGGGAAAGCACTGAAGCTTTCTTT. Full variable domain (missing parts from reference TRBV19 and TRBJ1-1): DGGITQSPKYLFRKEGQNVTLSCEQNLNHDAMYWYRQDPGQGLRLIYYSQIVNDFQKGDIAEGYSVSREKKESFPLTVTSAQKNPTAFYLCASGESTEAFFGQGTRLTVV.

J is TRBJ2-3 and V is TRBV5-4; D gene unclear. Germline assignment: CDR1 SGHNT and CDR2 YYREEE (reference sequence). The CDR3 is made up of 12 amino acids. Trimming removed 10 bases at V and 5 bases at J, with 14 bases between. The DNA of the CDR3 is TGTGCCCACGGAGAGCGCCTAGATACGCAGTATTTT. As protein: CAHGERLDTQYF.

The chain links TRBV7-8 to TRBJ1-1; 11 bases agree with TRBD1. V was clipped by 3 bases and J by 0 bases; unmatched bases: 9. In germline, CDR1 is SGHVS, CDR2 FQNEAQ. The CDR3 extends over 18 amino acids. The CDR3 is CASSFNPGQGVLNTEAFF. The CDR3 region has the DNA TGTGCCAGCAGCTTTAATCCGGGACAGGGGGTCCTGAACACTGAAGCTTTCTTT.

The rearrangement links TRBV11-2 to TRBJ2-7; D is unresolved. Trimming took 4 bases from V and 3 from J, leaving 7 bases between them. Germline CDR1 is SGHAT and CDR2 is FQNNGV. The CDR3 contains 12 residues. The CDR3 protein is CASSSVVYEQYF. In nucleotides, the CDR3 is TGTGCCAGCAGCTCGGTTGTCTACGAGCAGTACTTC.

The rearrangement joins TRBV28 to TRBJ1-1; D call uncertain. The CDR3 consists of 12 residues. Germline CDR1 and CDR2: MDHEN and SYDVKM. Deletions cut 2 bases from V and 8 bases from J, with 9 bases between. The CDR3 DNA reads as TGTGCCAGCAGTTTACAGCTTCGGGAAGCTTTCTTT. Translating it yields CASSLQLREAFF.

This sequence joins TRBV9 and TRBJ2-1, with 7 bases identical to TRBD1. CDR3 length equals 16 residues. The V gene's germline CDR1 is SGDLS and CDR2 YYNGEE. Losses at the gene ends were 4 bases for V and 0 bases for J; bases not matched to a gene: 7. CDR3 DNA sequence: TGTGCCAGCAGCTCGAAGGGGGCGGCCTCCTACAATGAGCAGTTCTTC. It specifies CASSSKGAASYNEQFF.

The genes are TRBV9 and TRBJ1-1; maybe TRBD1 (5 bases). Looked up from germline, CDR1 is SGDLS and CDR2 is YYNGEE. The V end was cut by 0 bases, the J end by 1 base, with 16 bases between. The CDR3 loop spans 17 amino acids. The chain's CDR3 is CASSVVPRETENTEAFF. The CDR3 DNA reads as TGTGCCAGCAGCGTAGTTCCACGTGAGACAGAGAACACTGAAGCTTTCTTT.

The chain recombines TRBV4-3 with TRBJ2-2; D remains unclear. The V gene's germline CDR1 is LGHNA and CDR2 YSLEER. Trimming pared 3 bases from V and 4 bases from J, leaving 9 bases between. The CDR3 is 14 amino acids. CDR3 in amino acids: CASSHSTGTGELFF. The CDR3 DNA sequence: TGCGCCAGCAGCCATTCCACTGGCACCGGGGAGCTGTTTTTT.

The chain recombines TRBV27 with TRBJ2-7; TRBD1 matches 7 bases. The V and J ends lost 3 bases and 4 bases, in that order; junction bases with no gene match: 3. The germline V gene encodes CDR1 MNHEY and CDR2 SMNVEV (reference sequence). The CDR3 length is 13 residues. CDR3 sequence: CASSFGRGYEQYF. CDR3 bases: TGTGCCAGCAGTTTCGGCAGGGGGTACGAGCAGTACTTC.

The chain links TRBV4-1 to TRBJ2-4, with D perhaps assigned TRBD1 or TRBD2 (5 bases each). CDR3 length: 14 amino acids. Trimming stripped 0 bases from V and 8 bases from J, with 11 bases between. Germline V gene lookup returns CDR1 MGHRA and CDR2 YSYEKL. The chain's CDR3 is CASSQESRGHIQYF. DNA of the CDR3: TGCGCCAGCAGCCAAGAATCGAGGGGTCACATTCAGTACTTC.

The chain has TRBV2 and TRBJ2-7, with TRBD1 matching 8 bases. Trimming cost V 6 bases and J 2 bases; bases outside gene matches: 6. Per the germline V gene, CDR1 is SNHLY and CDR2 is FYNNEI. The CDR3 runs 14 residues. The CDR3 nucleotides are TGTGCCAGCAGGCGGACAGGGACGCCCTACGAGCAGTACTTC. Translation gives CASRRTGTPYEQYF. Together with reference TRBV2 and TRBJ2-7, the CDR3 gives the full variable domain: EPEVTQTPSHQVTQMGQEVILRCVPISNHLYFYWYRQILGQKVEFLVSFYNNEISEKSEIFDDQFSVERPDGSNFTLKIRSTKLEDSAMYFCASRRTGTPYEQYFGPGTRLTVT.